Following are 11 T cell receptor beta chains from one sample sequenced in a study of blood T cells in healthy people across ages. Primers used in a second PCR of about 7 to 12 cycles were a sample-barcoded 5' primer and a J-beta primer mix. MiXCR was run by TCRdb on the 5' RACE reads, yielding one entry per CDR3 protein. The sample lists hundreds of thousands of distinct CDR3 sequences; under 45% were seen once. The sample comprised blood. These receptors originate from a man aged 60 to 69 in good health.

This clonotype was counted many times. The genes are TRBV7-2 and TRBJ2-7, with D uncertain. Germline assignment: CDR1 SGHTA and CDR2 FQGNSA. Trimming cost V 1 base and J 1 base, with 8 bases left between them. The CDR3 has 14 residues. CDR3 bases: TGTGCCAGCAGCTTAGGTGTCGGATCCTACGAGCAGTACTTC. It yields the protein CASSLGVGSYEQYF. Together with reference TRBV7-2 and TRBJ2-7, the CDR3 gives the full variable domain: GAGVSQSPSNKVTEKGKDVELRCDPISGHTALYWYRQSLGQGLEFLIYFQGNSAPDKSGLPSDRFSAERTGGSVSTLTIQRTQQEDSAVYLCASSLGVGSYEQYFGPGTRLTVT.

The chain is built from TRBV20-1 and TRBJ1-1; 9 bases fit TRBD1. The junction had 12 bases not matched to a gene; V was cut back by 3 bases and J by 4 bases. The CDR3 loop spans 16 amino acids. Germline V lookup: CDR1 DFQATT, CDR2 SNEGSKA (reference sequence). For the CDR3, the DNA is TGCAGTGCTAGGAGCTTTCGGACAGGGGAGGCCACTGAAGCTTTCTTT. Translated, it gives CSARSFRTGEATEAFF.

This clonotype was seen more than once but under ten times. The V gene is TRBV29-1, the J gene TRBJ2-1; tentatively, D is TRBD1 (6 bases). The CDR3 spans 12 residues. Trimming left V 5 bases short and J 6 bases short, with 11 bases between. From germline, CDR1 is SQVTM and CDR2 ANQGSEA. The CDR3 nucleotides are TGCAGCGTTATACAGGGAGTCAATGAGCAGTTCTTC. Its translation is CSVIQGVNEQFF.

With regard to this clonotype: A much larger clone lies a single base off, so this may be a read error. The chain couples TRBV6-2 or TRBV6-3 to TRBJ2-5; D possibly corresponds to TRBD2 (7 bases). CDR1 MNHEY and CDR2 SVGEGT come from the germline V gene. The ends were cut back, 10 bases at V and 11 bases at J, with 29 bases in the middle. The CDR3 is 15 amino acids. As DNA, the CDR3 is TGTGCCACTCTCCTGGGGGGGGCGCTTGGAAATGAGCAGTACTTC. Amino acids: CATLLGGALGNEQYF.

This clonotype has ten or more counts. A much larger clone lies one base from this, so it may be a read error. The genes are TRBV11-3 and TRBJ2-5, with a weak D call TRBD2 (5 bases). From germline, CDR1 is SGHNT and CDR2 YENEEA. The CDR3 spans 14 residues. Trimming took 4 bases from V and 11 from J, leaving 20 bases between them. The CDR3 here is CASSSTPAAPEQYF. In DNA form, the CDR3 reads TGTGCCAGCAGCTCTACCCCAGCGGCTCCTGAGCAGTACTTC.

In its sample, this clonotype was seen a few times. The chain carries TRBV7-2 and TRBJ1-2; D unclear. Germline loops: CDR1 SGHTA, CDR2 FQGNSA. The CDR3 contains 15 residues. V lost 5 bases and J 0 bases, leaving 13 bases between the germline ends. The CDR3 region has the DNA TGTGCCAGCAGCGAACGACAATTTCCTAACTATGGCTACACCTTC. Translated: CASSERQFPNYGYTF. Combining the CDR3 with reference TRBV7-2 and TRBJ1-2 gives the whole variable domain GAGVSQSPSNKVTEKGKDVELRCDPISGHTALYWYRQSLGQGLEFLIYFQGNSAPDKSGLPSDRFSAERTGGSVSTLTIQRTQQEDSAVYLCASSERQFPNYGYTFGSGTRLTVV.

Regarding this clonotype: This may stem from a read error, because a much larger clone lies one nucleotide away. The chain recombines TRBV28 with TRBJ2-7; D not resolved. The CDR3 has 11 residues. The V gene's germline CDR1 is MDHEN and CDR2 SYDVKM. V was pared by 8 bases and J by 0 bases, with 5 bases between. CDR3 protein: CASGPSYEQYF. CDR3 coding DNA: TGTGCCAGCGGCCCCTCCTACGAGCAGTACTTC.

The chain links TRBV29-1 to TRBJ2-1; 11 positions match TRBD2. Germline V gives CDR1 SQVTM, CDR2 ANQGSEA. CDR3 length equals 14 residues. The V segment lost 6 bases and the J segment 7 bases; nucleotides outside the gene matches: 8. The CDR3: CSVTASGGRNEQFF. The DNA for the CDR3 is TGCAGCGTGACGGCTAGCGGGGGGCGAAATGAGCAGTTCTTC.

The CDR3 protein is CASKFIAGSTDTQYF. The CDR3 coding sequence is TGTGCCAGCAAGTTTATAGCGGGGAGCACAGATACGCAGTATTTT. The J gene is TRBJ2-3, the V gene TRBV2, with 8 positions matching TRBD2. Trimming cost V 7 bases and J 0 bases; bases outside gene matches: 6. Germline V gene lookup returns CDR1 SNHLY and CDR2 FYNNEI. The CDR3 covers 15 residues.

This clonotype was found a few times. The chain uses TRBV7-2 and TRBJ1-5; D is unresolved. With 0 bases removed from V and 6 bases from J, the gap between germline ends came to 12 bases. The CDR3 has 15 amino acids. Germline values: CDR1 SGHTA, CDR2 FQGNSA. DNA of the CDR3: TGTGCCAGCAGCTTAGCGCACGGGTACGGTCAGCCCCAGCATTTT. Translation: CASSLAHGYGQPQHF.

The rearrangement links TRBV7-3 to TRBJ2-1; 8 nucleotides align to TRBD2. CDR1 is SGHTA, CDR2 FQGTGA, per germline. The CDR3 sequence is 15 residues long. V lost 5 bases and J lost 5; bases outside the gene matches: 8. The DNA of the CDR3 is TGTGCCAGCAGCCTGATAGCGGGGTTCGACAATGAGCAGTTCTTC. This sequence encodes CASSLIAGFDNEQFF.